One and the same sample provided the 30 T cell receptor beta chains below, sequenced in a study of cytomegalovirus exposure and HLA in healthy donors. In the PCR, 60 Vbeta and 13 Jbeta primers were used. The data were produced by immunoSEQ multiplex PCR, yet TCRdb's version contains in-frame clones alone and is incomplete. The sample lists 90,000 to 100,000 clones, approximately 80% seen once, with 7.7% in the top ten. The sequencing sample was made of PBMCs. Receptors were obtained from a female donor in good health and CMV-seronegative.

This chain links TRBV27 with TRBJ2-5, with D uncertain. CDR3 length: 14 residues. Germline V gives CDR1 MNHEY, CDR2 SMNVEV (reference sequence). Between the trimmed V and J ends, which lost 6 bases and 2 bases, there was a span of 13 bases. CDR3 amino acids: CASRASSAQETQYF. The CDR3 bases are TGTGCCAGCAGGGCTAGTAGTGCTCAAGAGACCCAGTACTTC.

The chain couples TRBV5-1 to TRBJ1-5, with TRBD1 as a possible D gene (5 bases). This CDR3 has 14 amino acids. The germline gives CDR1 SGHRS, CDR2 YFSETQ. V lost 4 bases and J lost 7, with 15 bases in between. CDR3 in amino acids: CASSVTGETQPQHF. CDR3 DNA: TGCGCCAGCAGCGTAACAGGCGAAACACAGCCCCAGCATTTT.

This clone has only a few counts. The chain links TRBV18 to TRBJ1-1; D is perhaps TRBD1 (5 bases). Germline V CDR1 and CDR2: KGHSH, LQKENI. This CDR3 region has 16 residues. V was shortened by 2 bases and J by 0 bases, with 13 bases between the two germline ends. The CDR3 DNA is TGTGCCAGCTCACCATTTTCCGCAGGGATGAACACTGAAGCTTTCTTT. Translation gives CASSPFSAGMNTEAFF.

V is TRBV5-4 and J is TRBJ2-7; 12 nucleotides line up with TRBD2. The CDR3 is made up of 16 amino acids. Unmatched junction bases numbered 6, after V lost 1 base and J lost 4 bases. The germline gives CDR1 SGHNT, CDR2 YYREEE (reference sequence). In nucleotides, the CDR3 is TGTGCCAGCAGCTTGCATGCGGGACTAGCGGGTTACGAGCAGTACTTC. Its protein is CASSLHAGLAGYEQYF.

The chain couples TRBV27 to TRBJ2-5; 12 nucleotides align to TRBD2. Per germline, CDR1 MNHEY and CDR2 SMNVEV (reference sequence). CDR3 size: 18 residues. J was trimmed by 0 bases and V by 6 bases; bases with no gene match: 11. CDR3 nucleotide sequence: TGTGCCAGCAGCGATACGAGGACTAGCGGGGTGTACCAAGAGACCCAGTACTTC. Translating gives CASSDTRTSGVYQETQYF.

V gene TRBV28 combines with J gene TRBJ1-3, with 9 bases matching TRBD1. CDR3 size: 17 residues. Trimming cost V 8 bases and J 2 bases; bases outside gene matches: 13. Germline loops: CDR1 MDHEN, CDR2 SYDVKM. The CDR3 region has the DNA TGTGCCAGCTTGGGGATGACAGGGGGAAAGGCTGGAAACACCATATATTTT. The encoded protein is CASLGMTGGKAGNTIYF.

The sample holds a few counts of this clone. CDR3 in amino acids: CASSSFRGDTQYF. The CDR3 nucleotides read TGTGCCAGCAGCAGCTTCAGGGGAGATACGCAGTATTTT. This chain uses TRBV9 with TRBJ2-3; TRBD1 might be the D (6 bases). Germline V gives CDR1 SGDLS, CDR2 YYNGEE. V lost 4 bases and J 5 bases, leaving 11 bases between the germline ends. CDR3 length: 13 amino acids.

The chain uses TRBV13 and TRBJ1-4; 9 bases fit TRBD1. CDR3 length: 15 amino acids. Trimming cost V 5 bases and J 8 bases; bases outside gene matches: 9. Germline assignment: CDR1 PRHDT and CDR2 FYEKMQ (reference sequence). CDR3 nucleotide sequence: TGTGCCAGCAGCGTGAAACAGGGGGCTGGCGAAAAACTGTTTTTT. Amino acid sequence: CASSVKQGAGEKLFF.

Only a few counts were recorded for this clone. The V gene is TRBV19, the J gene TRBJ1-5, with 8 bases that match TRBD1. The CDR3 contains 15 residues. The germline gives CDR1 LNHDA, CDR2 SQIVND (reference sequence). V lost 3 bases to trimming and J lost 3 bases; unmatched junction nucleotides: 4. In nucleotides, the CDR3 is TGTGCCAGTAGTATGGGGACAGGAACCAATCAGCCCCAGCATTTT. Its protein is CASSMGTGTNQPQHF.

DNA of the CDR3: TGTGCCAGCCTGCGGGAGGTTACCTACAATGAGCAGTTCTTC. It encodes CASLREVTYNEQFF. The chain is built from TRBV7-2 and TRBJ2-1; 8 positions agree with TRBD2. The germline V gene encodes CDR1 SGHTA and CDR2 FQGNSA. The V gene end was trimmed by 8 bases and the J gene end by 2 bases; junction bases not matched to a gene: 5. The CDR3 sequence is 14 residues long.

The gene calls are TRBV30 and TRBJ2-7; weak D call: TRBD2 (5 bases). From germline, CDR1 is GTSNPN and CDR2 SVGIG (reference sequence). The length of the CDR3 is 16 residues. The V end was cut by 4 bases, the J end by 1 base, with 20 bases between. CDR3 in DNA: TGTGCCTGGACCGAGGTCCGCGGTAGCGCATCCTACGAGCAGTACTTC. This sequence encodes CAWTEVRGSASYEQYF.

This sequence joins TRBV7-8 and TRBJ2-5, with TRBD2 matching 11 bases. CDR1 SGHVS and CDR2 FQNEAQ come from the germline V gene. With V trimmed by 3 bases and J by 4 bases, 1 base remained unmatched. The CDR3 consists of 14 residues. CDR3 sequence reads: CASSLTSGTETQYF. The CDR3 region has the DNA TGTGCCAGCAGCTTGACTAGCGGGACAGAGACCCAGTACTTC.

The chain joins TRBV7-9 to TRBJ1-6, with TRBD1 identical over 7 bases. V gave up 3 bases and J gave up 10 bases; unmatched junction bases: 12. CDR3 size: 16 residues. In germline, CDR1 is SEHNR, CDR2 FQNEAQ (reference sequence). DNA of the CDR3: TGTGCCAGCAGCTTGTTGTTACAGGGGACTTTGTCACCCCTCCACTTT. Translation gives CASSLLLQGTLSPLHF.

The chain couples TRBV7-9 to TRBJ2-5; 8 bases line up with TRBD1. This CDR3 contains 16 residues. V was pared by 8 bases and J by 1 base, with 12 bases of the junction left unmatched. Germline CDR1 reads SEHNR; CDR2 reads FQNEAQ (reference sequence). The CDR3 region is CASCPRRGTGQETQYF. CDR3 nucleotides: TGTGCCAGCTGTCCAAGAAGGGGGACAGGCCAAGAGACCCAGTACTTC.

The chain links TRBV28 to TRBJ2-1, with D unclear. The CDR3 has 15 amino acids. Germline V lookup: CDR1 MDHEN, CDR2 SYDVKM. Trimming shortened V by 6 bases and J by 7 bases, and 19 bases separated the two germline ends. The CDR3 DNA reads as TGTGCCAGCAGGCCGACCGTCAGGTATGGGAATGAGCAGTTCTTC. Translation: CASRPTVRYGNEQFF. Filled out from reference TRBV28 and TRBJ2-1, the complete variable domain reads DVKVTQSSRYLVKRTGEKVFLECVQDMDHENMFWYRQDPGLGLRLIYFSYDVKMKEKGDIPEGYSVSREKKERFSLILESASTNQTSMYLCASRPTVRYGNEQFFGPGTRLTVL.

The J gene is TRBJ2-5, the V gene TRBV19; 11 bases fit TRBD2. This CDR3 spans 18 amino acids. Germline lookup yields CDR1 LNHDA and CDR2 SQIVND (reference sequence). V trimming: 5 bases; J trimming: 4 bases; junction bases outside the gene matches: 15. This CDR3 reads CASSPKSTSGVTGETQYF. The DNA for the CDR3 is TGTGCCAGTAGTCCCAAGTCGACTAGCGGGGTCACCGGAGAGACCCAGTACTTC.

The CDR3 loop reads CAWSVSRIEQFF. DNA for the CDR3: TGTGCCTGGAGTGTAAGCAGGATCGAGCAGTTCTTC. This sequence joins TRBV30 and TRBJ2-1; D ambiguous. Germline V gene data show CDR1 as GTSNPN and CDR2 as SVGIG (reference sequence). The germline V and J ends were trimmed by 0 bases and 10 bases, with 10 bases remaining between them. The CDR3 covers 12 residues.

The chain couples TRBV7-9 to TRBJ2-1, with 7 bases matching TRBD2. The CDR3 is 15 residues long. From germline, CDR1 is SEHNR and CDR2 FQNEAQ (reference sequence). V was pared by 1 base and J by 10 bases, with 10 bases of the junction left unmatched. The CDR3 nucleotides read TGTGCCAGCAGCTTAGGGACTAGTGGAGCGAAGGAGCAGTTCTTC. Its protein product is CASSLGTSGAKEQFF.

A few counts support this clone. The V gene is TRBV6-1, the J gene TRBJ1-3; no firm D call. This CDR3 contains 13 residues. Germline-derived CDR1 and CDR2 are MNHNS and SASEGT. V was shortened by 6 bases and J by 3 bases, with 9 bases between the two germline ends. In DNA, the CDR3 is TGTGCCAGCAGCCAACTCCGTGGAAACACCATATATTTT. It specifies CASSQLRGNTIYF.

This chain joins TRBV7-9 and TRBJ2-3; possibly TRBD1 for D (5 bases). This CDR3 comprises 12 residues. Per the germline V gene, CDR1 is SEHNR and CDR2 is FQNEAQ (reference sequence). CDR3: CAAGFQLDTQYF. The CDR3 DNA reads TGTGCAGCAGGGTTCCAGTTAGATACGCAGTATTTT. The variable domain in full, completed from reference TRBV7-9 and TRBJ2-3, reads DTGVSQNPRHKITKRGQNVTFRCDPISEHNRLYWYRQTLGQGPEFLTYFQNEAQLEKSRLLSDRFSAERPKGSFSTLEIQRTEQGDSAMYLCAAGFQLDTQYFGPGTRLTVL.

This clone was picked up one time. V gene TRBV7-2 combines with J gene TRBJ1-3, with D uncertain. Trimming left V 5 bases short and J 0 bases short, with 23 bases between. CDR3 size: 19 residues. The germline V gene encodes CDR1 SGHTA and CDR2 FQGNSA. For the CDR3, the DNA is TGTGCCAGCAGCCATCCTGTTGGAGGGCAGCTGCTCTCTGGAAACACCATATATTTT. It translates to CASSHPVGGQLLSGNTIYF.

The chain couples TRBV6-5 to TRBJ1-5; D uncertain. The CDR3 has 13 residues. Germline CDR1 MNHEY, CDR2 SVGAGI. V shed 6 bases and J shed 6 bases, with 12 bases lying between them. DNA of the CDR3: TGTGCCAGCAGCACCCAGTTAGCTCAGCCCCAGCATTTT. This encodes CASSTQLAQPQHF.

This clone was counted once. The chain uses TRBV7-2 and TRBJ2-3; D remains unclear. V was shortened by 2 bases and J by 5 bases, with 17 bases between the two germline ends. This CDR3 contains 16 residues. Germline V lookup: CDR1 SGHTA, CDR2 FQGNSA. The CDR3 nucleotides are TGTGCCAGCAGCTTAAACCCACCTCTAGTGGGAGATACGCAGTATTTT. The encoded protein is CASSLNPPLVGDTQYF.

This clone was detected only once. The CDR3 is CASSLVAAGPAKNIQYF. CDR3 DNA: TGTGCCAGCAGCTTAGTAGCAGCGGGACCGGCCAAAAACATTCAGTACTTC. The V and J genes are TRBV7-8 and TRBJ2-4, with TRBD2 matching over 7 bases. The V and J ends lost 1 base and 1 base, in that order; junction bases with no gene match: 7. The CDR3 totals 17 residues. The germline V gene encodes CDR1 SGHVS and CDR2 FQNEAQ.

The chain carries TRBV25-1 and TRBJ1-2; D possibly corresponds to TRBD1 (5 bases). Germline V lookup: CDR1 MGHDK, CDR2 SYGVNS. The CDR3 is made up of 13 amino acids. The V and J ends lost 4 bases and 0 bases respectively, with 6 bases between them. The CDR3 here is CASSGTTNYGYTF. In DNA form, the CDR3 reads TGTGCCAGCAGTGGGACAACTAACTATGGCTACACCTTC.

The chain has TRBV29-1 and TRBJ2-3, with TRBD2 identical over 10 bases. The CDR3 runs to 14 residues. V lost 1 base, J lost 6 bases, and 4 bases stayed unmatched. The germline CDR1 and CDR2 sequences are SQVTM and ANQGSEA. The CDR3 region has the DNA TGCAGCGTTGAAGGGGGTAGCGGGGGGGATACGCAGTATTTT. Translation: CSVEGGSGGDTQYF.

This sequence joins TRBV7-3 and TRBJ1-1, with D possibly being TRBD1 (6 bases). This CDR3 is built from 13 residues. V dropped 1 base and J dropped 6 bases, with 9 bases sitting between them. Per germline, CDR1 SGHTA and CDR2 FQGTGA. The CDR3 coding sequence is TGTGCCAGCAGCTTAAACAGGGTGGCTGAAGCTTTCTTT. It is translated as CASSLNRVAEAFF.

The chain couples TRBV28 to TRBJ2-3; maybe TRBD1 (6 bases). CDR3 size: 14 residues. Trimming removed 6 bases at V and 4 bases at J, with 14 bases between. CDR1 and CDR2 (germline): MDHEN, SYDVKM. CDR3: CASRDSMGPDTQYF. The CDR3 DNA follows: TGTGCCAGCAGGGACAGCATGGGACCAGATACGCAGTATTTT.

The rearrangement uses TRBV15 and TRBJ1-5; maybe TRBD1 (5 bases). CDR1 LNHNV and CDR2 YYDKDF come from the germline V gene (reference sequence). V was pared by 0 bases and J by 4 bases, with 10 bases between. The CDR3 extends over 15 amino acids. The CDR3 DNA follows: TGTGCCACCAGCAGAGAAAGGGGCAGGAATCAGCCCCAGCATTTT. It codes for CATSRERGRNQPQHF.

The chain links TRBV7-9 to TRBJ2-7; no clear D. Trimming removed 5 bases from V and 0 bases from J, with 8 bases in between. CDR3 length: 13 residues. Germline CDR1 is SEHNR and CDR2 is FQNEAQ (reference sequence). In DNA form, the CDR3 reads TGTGCCAGCAGCCACGAGGACTCCTACGAGCAGTACTTC. It translates to CASSHEDSYEQYF.